The clone carrying this TCR beta chain was seen at least ten times. Its antigen is currently unknown. Between the trimmed V and J ends, which lost 6 bases and 0 bases, there was a span of 8 bases. There are 14 residues in the CDR3. From germline, CDR1 is MGHDK and CDR2 SYGVNS. TCRdb redid the calling of the RACE reads with MiXCR, one entry per CDR3 protein. The sample lists 90,000 to 110,000 distinct CDR3 sequences, 9.2% occurring once. The source of the sample is a study of human T cells and chemical hapten exposure. General study results and limits: Expanded TCRs clustered into significantly more large CDR3 similarity groups than controls, the analysis revealed.

Time point noted: patch test 2, 6 weeks after DPC sensitization. Sample treatment: therapeutic diphenylcyclopropenone sensitization with weekly scalp DPC. The V and J genes are TRBV25-1 and TRBJ2-2; D is uncertain. This TCR came from a woman aged 40 to 55 with alopecia areata. Some clones in this sample may be carry-over from other donors' samples. Sequencing was performed on whole blood, taken in connection with sensitization to the hapten diphenylcyclopropenone (DPC). CDR3 DNA: TGTGCCAGCAGCCGCGCGGCGAACACCGGGGAGCTGTTTTTT. It specifies CASSRAANTGELFF.